The source of this T cell receptor (beta chain) is a study of blood T cell repertoires in COVID-19 (dated by TCRdb to 2018 to 2021). At the level of the whole study: Samples covering the acute and convalescent phases of COVID-19 were provided by collaborators in the United States, Italy and Spain. Samples came from the ongoing ImmuneRACE study (first 160 participants) plus 1,254 subjects from 6 global collaborators. Nearly every sample came with metadata listing a de-identified subject ID, COVID-19 status, age in years and sex. Deeply sampled blood TCRbeta repertoires from subjects exposed to, actively infected with, or recovered from COVID-19 were included in the dataset. The material from the prospective study consisted of cDNA or gDNA derived from T cells, B-cell-depleted T cells, or PBMCs. Where HLA class I and class II types were available, the types were taken from metadata supplied by the sample provider, not from assay-based typing. A freely available public database, intended as a resource for researchers studying the immune response to SARS-CoV-2, is where the repertoires were released. Here is what the overall study found, with its caveats: Clinical and demographic metadata were provided uncurated, with the amount varying by source and participant.

Whole blood was collected in K2EDTA tubes by collaborating institutions according to the institutions' own protocols. Collaborator samples were shipped for TCRbeta analysis as frozen whole blood, isolated PBMCs, or DNA extracted from either sample type. The immunoSEQ Assay, a bias-controlled multiplex PCR, was used to amplify TCRbeta CDR3 regions from genomic DNA. Per the original workflow: The number of nucleated cells in each sample was estimated from the amplification of reference gene primers within the assay. To quantify the absolute abundance of each unique TCRbeta CDR3 rearrangement, sequence reads were collapsed and filtered. Productive Simpson clonality was computed per sample as the square root of Simpson's diversity index over productive rearrangements. The table was pulled from immuneACCESS by TCRdb, which kept in-frame rearrangements only. Such tables lose some clones; where checked, under half of the loss comes from unresolved V genes, and the rest has no known cause. From that table come the V and J calls and clone size; the DNA was used to work out D and trimming. The sample table contains about 60,000 clones; only one count was recorded for approximately 77% of them. About 30% of the sample is held by the ten biggest clonotypes.

Concerning this clone: No cognate antigen has been identified for it. No qualities accompany the bases; no much larger clone lies one base away.

CDR1 and CDR2 were assigned from the germline V gene as SQVTM and ANQGSEA. From its cysteine to its phenylalanine, the CDR3 spans 17 amino acids. Only CDR3 DNA is held: 51 bases, read in frame from base 1. Trimming takes 6 bases off V and 4 bases off J; junction bases not matched to a gene: 17. Input material: peripheral blood. The receptor's source is a human donor in a cohort sampled during active COVID-19. Here the chain combines TRBV29-1 and TRBJ2-7, with 11 bases aligning to TRBD2. The DNA reads as follows: TGCAGCGTCGTAGGGTTAGCGGGAGGGCCTAGCCCATACGAGCAGTACTTC. Translated, it reads CSVVGLAGGPSPYEQYF.